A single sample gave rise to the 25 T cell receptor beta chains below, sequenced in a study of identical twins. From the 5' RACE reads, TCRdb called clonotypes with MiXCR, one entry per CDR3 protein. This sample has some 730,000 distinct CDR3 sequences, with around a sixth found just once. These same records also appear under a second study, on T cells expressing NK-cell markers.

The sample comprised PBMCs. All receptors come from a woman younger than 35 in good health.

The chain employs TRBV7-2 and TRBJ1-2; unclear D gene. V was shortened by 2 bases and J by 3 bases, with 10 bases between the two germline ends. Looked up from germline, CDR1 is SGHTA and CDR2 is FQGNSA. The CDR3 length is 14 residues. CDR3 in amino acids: CASSLFWTDYGYTF. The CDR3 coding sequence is TGTGCCAGCAGCTTATTTTGGACGGACTATGGCTACACCTTC.

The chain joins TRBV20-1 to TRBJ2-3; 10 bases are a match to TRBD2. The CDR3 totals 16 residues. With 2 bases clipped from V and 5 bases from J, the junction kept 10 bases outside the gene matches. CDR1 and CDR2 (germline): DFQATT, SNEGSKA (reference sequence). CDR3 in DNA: TGCAGTGCTAGATCTCTAGCGGGAGCCGTTAAAGATACGCAGTATTTT. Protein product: CSARSLAGAVKDTQYF.

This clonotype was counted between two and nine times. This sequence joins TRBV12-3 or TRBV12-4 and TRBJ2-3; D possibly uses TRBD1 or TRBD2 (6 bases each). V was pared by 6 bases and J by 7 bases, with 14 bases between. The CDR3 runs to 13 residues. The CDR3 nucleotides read TGTGCCAGCAGGAGGGGGGAAGTAAATACGCAGTATTTT. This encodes CASRRGEVNTQYF.

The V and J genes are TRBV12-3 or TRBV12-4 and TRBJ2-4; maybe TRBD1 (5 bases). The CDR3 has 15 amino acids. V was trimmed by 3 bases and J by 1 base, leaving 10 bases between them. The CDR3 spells CASSFSPGAKNIQYF. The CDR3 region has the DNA TGTGCCAGCAGTTTCTCTCCAGGGGCCAAAAACATTCAGTACTTC.

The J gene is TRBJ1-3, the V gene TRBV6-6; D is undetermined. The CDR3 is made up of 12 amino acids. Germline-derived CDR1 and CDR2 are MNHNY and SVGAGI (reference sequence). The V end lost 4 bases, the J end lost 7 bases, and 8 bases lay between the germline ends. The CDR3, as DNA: TGTGCCAGCAGTTTCATTCGGAACACCATATATTTT. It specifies CASSFIRNTIYF.

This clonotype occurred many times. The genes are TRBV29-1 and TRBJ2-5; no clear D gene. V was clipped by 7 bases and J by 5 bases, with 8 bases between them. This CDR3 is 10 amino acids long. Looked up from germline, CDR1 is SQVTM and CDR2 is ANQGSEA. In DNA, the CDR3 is TGCAGCGCTGGACGGGAGACCCAGTACTTC. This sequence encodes CSAGRETQYF.

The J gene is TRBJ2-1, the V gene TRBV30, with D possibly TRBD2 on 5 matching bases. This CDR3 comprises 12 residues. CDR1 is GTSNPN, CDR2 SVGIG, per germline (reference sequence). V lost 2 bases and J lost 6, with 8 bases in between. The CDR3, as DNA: TGTGCCTGGAGTTCGGACTCCAATGAGCAGTTCTTC. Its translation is CAWSSDSNEQFF.

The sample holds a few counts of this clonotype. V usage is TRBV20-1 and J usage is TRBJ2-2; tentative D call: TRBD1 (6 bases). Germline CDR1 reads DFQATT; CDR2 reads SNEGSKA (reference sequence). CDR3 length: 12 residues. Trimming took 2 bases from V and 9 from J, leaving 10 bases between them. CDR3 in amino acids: CSARQGPWELFF. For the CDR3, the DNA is TGCAGTGCTAGACAGGGGCCGTGGGAGCTGTTTTTT.

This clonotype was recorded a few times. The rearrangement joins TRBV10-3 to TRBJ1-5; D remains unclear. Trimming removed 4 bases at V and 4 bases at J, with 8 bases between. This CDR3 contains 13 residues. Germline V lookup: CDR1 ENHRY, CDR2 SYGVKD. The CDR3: CAISGGRNQPQHF. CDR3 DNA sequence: TGTGCCATCAGTGGTGGCCGAAATCAGCCCCAGCATTTT.

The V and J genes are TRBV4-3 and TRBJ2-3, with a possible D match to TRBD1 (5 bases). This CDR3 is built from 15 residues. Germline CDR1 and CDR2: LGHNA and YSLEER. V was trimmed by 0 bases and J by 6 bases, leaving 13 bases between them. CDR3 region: CASSQDGANLDTQYF. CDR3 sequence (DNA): TGCGCCAGCAGCCAAGATGGGGCCAACCTGGATACGCAGTATTTT.

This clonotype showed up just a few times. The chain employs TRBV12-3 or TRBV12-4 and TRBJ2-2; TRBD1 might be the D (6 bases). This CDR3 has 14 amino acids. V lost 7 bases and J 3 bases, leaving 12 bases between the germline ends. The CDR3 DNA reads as TGTGCCAGCACCGTGGACAGCTACACCGGGGAGCTGTTTTTT. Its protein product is CASTVDSYTGELFF.

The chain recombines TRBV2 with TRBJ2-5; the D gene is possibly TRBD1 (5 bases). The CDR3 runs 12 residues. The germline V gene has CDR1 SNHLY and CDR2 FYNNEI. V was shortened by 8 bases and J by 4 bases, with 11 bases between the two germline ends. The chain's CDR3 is CASEGQGETQYF. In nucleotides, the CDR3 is TGTGCCAGCGAAGGGCAGGGAGAGACCCAGTACTTC.

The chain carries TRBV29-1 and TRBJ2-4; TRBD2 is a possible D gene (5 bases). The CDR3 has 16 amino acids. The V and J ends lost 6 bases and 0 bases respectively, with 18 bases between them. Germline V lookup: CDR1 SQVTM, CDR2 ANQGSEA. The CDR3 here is CSVADPSSLAKNIQYF. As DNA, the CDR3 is TGCAGCGTAGCAGACCCTAGCAGCCTAGCCAAAAACATTCAGTACTTC.

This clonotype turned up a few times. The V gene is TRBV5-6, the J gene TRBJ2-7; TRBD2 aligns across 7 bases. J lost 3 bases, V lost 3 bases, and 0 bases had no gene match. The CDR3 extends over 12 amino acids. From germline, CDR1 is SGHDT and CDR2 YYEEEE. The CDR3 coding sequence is TGTGCCAGCAGCTGGGAGGGCTACGAGCAGTACTTC. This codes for CASSWEGYEQYF.

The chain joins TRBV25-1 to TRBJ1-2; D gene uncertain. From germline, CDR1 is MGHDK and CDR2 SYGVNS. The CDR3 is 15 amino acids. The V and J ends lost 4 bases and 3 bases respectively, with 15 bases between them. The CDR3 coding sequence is TGTGCCAGCAGTGGGGTAGATATTGCATACTATGGCTACACCTTC. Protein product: CASSGVDIAYYGYTF.

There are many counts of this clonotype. The chain's CDR3 is CASSFLAGNEQFF. The CDR3 DNA reads TGCGCCAGCAGCTTTTTAGCGGGAAATGAGCAGTTCTTC. V gene TRBV5-1 combines with J gene TRBJ2-1, with 8 nucleotides matching TRBD2. V shed 2 bases and J 7 bases; nucleotides not matched to a gene: 2. Germline V gene lookup returns CDR1 SGHRS and CDR2 YFSETQ. The length of the CDR3 is 13 residues.

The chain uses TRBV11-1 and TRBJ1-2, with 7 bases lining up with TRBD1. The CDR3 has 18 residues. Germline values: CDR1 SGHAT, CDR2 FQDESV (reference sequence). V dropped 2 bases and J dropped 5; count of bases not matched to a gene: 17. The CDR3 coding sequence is TGTGCCAGCAGCTTAAAGGGGGACAGTCAACAGAATGTATATGGCTACACCTTC. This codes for CASSLKGDSQQNVYGYTF. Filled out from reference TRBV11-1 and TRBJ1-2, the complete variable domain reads EAEVAQSPRYKITEKSQAVAFWCDPISGHATLYWYRQILGQGPELLVQFQDESVVDDSQLPKDRFSAERLKGVDSTLKIQPAELGDSAMYLCASSLKGDSQQNVYGYTFGSGTRLTVV.

The CDR3 spells CASSLVEGGWETQYF. The CDR3 DNA reads as TGTGCCAGCAGCTTGGTGGAAGGGGGCTGGGAGACCCAGTACTTC. The chain combines TRBV5-5 with TRBJ2-5, with 7 nucleotides matching TRBD1. With V trimmed by 0 bases and J by 5 bases, 7 bases remained unmatched. CDR1 and CDR2 from the germline V gene are SGHKS and YYEKEE (reference sequence). This CDR3 is 15 amino acids long.

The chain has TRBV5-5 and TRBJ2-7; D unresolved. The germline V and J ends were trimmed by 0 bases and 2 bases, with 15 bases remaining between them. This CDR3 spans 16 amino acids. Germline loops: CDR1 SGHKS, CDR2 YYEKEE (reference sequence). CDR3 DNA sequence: TGTGCCAGCAGCTTGGATTTGGGTGAAAAACCCTACGAGCAGTACTTC. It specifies CASSLDLGEKPYEQYF.

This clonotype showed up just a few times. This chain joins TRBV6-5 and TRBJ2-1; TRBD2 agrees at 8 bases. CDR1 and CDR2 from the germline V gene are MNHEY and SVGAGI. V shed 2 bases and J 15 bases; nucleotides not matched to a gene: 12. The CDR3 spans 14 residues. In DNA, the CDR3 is TGTGCCAGCAGTTACAGCGGGGGTGGGGGACGGAGGTTCTTC. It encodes CASSYSGGGGRRFF.

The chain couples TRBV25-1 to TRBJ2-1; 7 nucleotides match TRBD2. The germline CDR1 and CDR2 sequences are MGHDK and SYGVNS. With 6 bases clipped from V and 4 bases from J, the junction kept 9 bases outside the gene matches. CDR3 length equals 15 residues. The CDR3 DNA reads TGTGCCAGCAGCAGCCCGGGACTACGGTACAATGAGCAGTTCTTC. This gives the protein CASSSPGLRYNEQFF.

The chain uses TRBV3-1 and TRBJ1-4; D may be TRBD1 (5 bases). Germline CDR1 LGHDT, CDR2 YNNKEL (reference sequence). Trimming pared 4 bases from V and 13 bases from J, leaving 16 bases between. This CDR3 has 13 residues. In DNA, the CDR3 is TGTGCCAGCAGCCTTGGGACTAGATATGGACTGTTTTTT. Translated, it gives CASSLGTRYGLFF.

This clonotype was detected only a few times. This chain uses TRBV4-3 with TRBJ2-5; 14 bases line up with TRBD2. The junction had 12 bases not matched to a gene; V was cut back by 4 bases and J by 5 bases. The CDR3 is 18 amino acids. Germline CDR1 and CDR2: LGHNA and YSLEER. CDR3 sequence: CASSPGTSGRTAWETQYF. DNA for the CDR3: TGCGCCAGCAGCCCTGGGACTAGCGGGAGAACGGCCTGGGAGACCCAGTACTTC.

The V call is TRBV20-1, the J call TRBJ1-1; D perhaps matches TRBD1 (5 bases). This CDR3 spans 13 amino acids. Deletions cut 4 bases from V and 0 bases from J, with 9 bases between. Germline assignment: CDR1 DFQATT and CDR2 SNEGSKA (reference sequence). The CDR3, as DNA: TGCAGTGCTACCTCGACAGTGAACACTGAAGCTTTCTTT. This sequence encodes CSATSTVNTEAFF.

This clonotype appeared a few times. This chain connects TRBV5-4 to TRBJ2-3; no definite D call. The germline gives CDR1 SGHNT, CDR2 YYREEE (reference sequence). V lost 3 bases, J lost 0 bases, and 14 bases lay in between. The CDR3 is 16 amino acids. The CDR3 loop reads CASSSARFTSTDTQYF. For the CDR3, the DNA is TGTGCCAGCAGCTCGGCCAGATTTACCAGCACAGATACGCAGTATTTT.